This T cell receptor beta chain was recovered during a study of blood T cell repertoires in COVID-19. Study at large: The United States, Italy and Spain provided the acute and convalescent COVID-19 samples.

CDR1 is GTSNPN and CDR2 is SVGIG in the germline V gene (reference sequence). V lost 2 bases and J lost 2; bases outside the gene matches: 2. The length of the CDR3 is 14 residues. Authors' methods: Quantification of nucleated cells was approximated via reference gene primer amplification. The protocol was immunoSEQ multiplex PCR, while the TCRdb copy is restricted to in-frame clones and leaves out a portion. The DNA gave D and trimming, while V, J and clone size come from that table. The table shows 200,000 or so clones, with over 75% occurring only once. This clonotype was obtained from a woman aged 25 to 39 who had been exposed to COVID-19. The chain carries TRBV30 and TRBJ2-7, with 11 bases that match TRBD2. Sequences were obtained from PBMCs or T cells enriched from blood (not recorded which). This CDR3 reads CAWSRLAGTYEQYF. The CDR3 region has the DNA TGTGCCTGGAGTAGACTAGCGGGGACCTACGAGCAGTACTTC. Filled out from reference TRBV30 and TRBJ2-7, the complete variable domain reads SQTIHQWPATLVQPVGSPLSLECTVEGTSNPNLYWYRQAAGRGLQLLFYSVGIGQISSEVPQNLSASRPQDRQFILSSKKLLLSDSGFYLCAWSRLAGTYEQYFGPGTRLTVT.